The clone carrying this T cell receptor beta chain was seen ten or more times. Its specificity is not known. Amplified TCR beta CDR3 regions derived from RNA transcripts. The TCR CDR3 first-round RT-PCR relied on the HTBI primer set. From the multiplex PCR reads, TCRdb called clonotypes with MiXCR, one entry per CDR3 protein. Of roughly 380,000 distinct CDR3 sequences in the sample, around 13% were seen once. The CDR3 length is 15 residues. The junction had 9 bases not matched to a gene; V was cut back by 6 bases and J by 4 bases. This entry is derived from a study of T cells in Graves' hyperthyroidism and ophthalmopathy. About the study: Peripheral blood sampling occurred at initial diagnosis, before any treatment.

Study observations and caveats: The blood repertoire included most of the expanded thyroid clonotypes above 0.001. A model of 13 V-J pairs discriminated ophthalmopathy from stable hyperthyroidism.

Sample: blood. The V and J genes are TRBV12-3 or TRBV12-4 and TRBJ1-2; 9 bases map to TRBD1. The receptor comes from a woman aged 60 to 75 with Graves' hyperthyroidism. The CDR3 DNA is TGTGCCAGCAGCCCGGGACAGGGATACGTCTATGGCTACACCTTC. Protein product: CASSPGQGYVYGYTF.